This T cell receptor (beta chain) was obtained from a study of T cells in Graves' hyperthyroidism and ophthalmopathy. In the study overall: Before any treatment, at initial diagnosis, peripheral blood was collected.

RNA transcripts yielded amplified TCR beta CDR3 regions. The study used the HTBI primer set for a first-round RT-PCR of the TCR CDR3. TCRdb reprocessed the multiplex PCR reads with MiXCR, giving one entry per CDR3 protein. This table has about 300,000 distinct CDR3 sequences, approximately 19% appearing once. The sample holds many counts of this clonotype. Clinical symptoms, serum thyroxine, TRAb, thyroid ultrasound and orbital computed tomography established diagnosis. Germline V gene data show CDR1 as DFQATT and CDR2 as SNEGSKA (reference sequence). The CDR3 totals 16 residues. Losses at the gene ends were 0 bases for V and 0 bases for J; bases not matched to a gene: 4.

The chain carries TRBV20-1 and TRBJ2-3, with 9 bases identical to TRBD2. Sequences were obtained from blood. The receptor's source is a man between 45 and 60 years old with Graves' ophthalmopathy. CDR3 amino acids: CSARDWLAGSTDTQYF. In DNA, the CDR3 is TGCAGTGCTAGAGATTGGCTAGCGGGGAGCACAGATACGCAGTATTTT.